The clone carrying this T cell receptor (beta chain) was detected only once. Its specificity is not known. Germline loops: CDR1 SGHRS, CDR2 YFSETQ. V shed 4 bases and J 4 bases; nucleotides not matched to a gene: 8. The CDR3 covers 16 residues. Donors were drawn from the approximately 120-subject validation cohort, separate from the roughly 700-subject first cohort. These data are taken from a study of cytomegalovirus exposure and HLA in healthy donors. Study-level points and caveats: The study put roughly 160 TCR beta chains on its list as cytomegalovirus-associated. Reports showed the classifier diagnosing cytomegalovirus status with high specificity and sensitivity. A few CMV-associated chains were confirmed in vitro to be specific for CMV antigens.

Only in-frame clones appear in the TCRdb table, and some are missing; sequencing was by immunoSEQ multiplex PCR. The repertoire has some 90,000 clones, roughly 97% of them found once; the top ten carry 0.78%. The clonotype was recovered from a man aged 18 to 29 in good health and CMV-seronegative. Source material: PBMCs. The chain links TRBV5-1 to TRBJ2-3; 11 bases map to TRBD2. CDR3 DNA: TGCGCCAGCAGCCCTAGCGGGAGGCCAGCCGCAGATACGCAGTATTTT. Translating gives CASSPSGRPAADTQYF.